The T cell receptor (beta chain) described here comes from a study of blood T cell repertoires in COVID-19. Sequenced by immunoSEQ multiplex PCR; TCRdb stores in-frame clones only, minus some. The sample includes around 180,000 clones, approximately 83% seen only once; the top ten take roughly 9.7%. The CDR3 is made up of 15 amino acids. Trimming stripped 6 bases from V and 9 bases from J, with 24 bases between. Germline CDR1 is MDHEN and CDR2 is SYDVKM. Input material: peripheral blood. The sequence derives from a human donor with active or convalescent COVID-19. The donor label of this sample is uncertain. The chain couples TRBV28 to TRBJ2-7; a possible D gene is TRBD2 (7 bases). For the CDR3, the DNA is TGTGCCAGCAGCTTAATAGGGGGGGGCCGGGAAAGGCAGTACTTC. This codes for CASSLIGGGRERQYF.